What follows is one T cell receptor (beta chain) and its context. Authors' methods: Nucleated cell number was recorded as an estimate derived from reference gene primer amplification. The repertoire was sequenced with immunoSEQ multiplex PCR; TCRdb's copy has only in-frame clones and lacks some. Clone size and the V and J calls come from that table; the DNA yielded D and trimming. The sample holds some 140,000 clones, about 72% seen once. This record comes from a study of blood T cell repertoires in COVID-19. V lost 4 bases and J lost 4, with 15 bases in between. The V gene's germline CDR1 is SGHVS and CDR2 FQNEAQ. This CDR3 comprises 15 residues.

Sequenced input: peripheral blood. The V and J genes are TRBV7-8 and TRBJ2-3, with D tentatively TRBD1 (5 bases). The sequence came from a man between 60 and 75 years old who had recovered from COVID-19. CDR3 residues: CASSSIPRGPDTQYF. The CDR3 DNA reads TGTGCCAGCAGCTCAATACCTAGGGGTCCAGATACGCAGTATTTT.